This TCR beta chain stems from a study of blood T cell repertoires in COVID-19. Trimming cost V 5 bases and J 1 base, with 20 bases left between them. Germline values: CDR1 SGHDT, CDR2 YYEEEE. The CDR3 contains 17 residues. This table comes from immunoSEQ multiplex PCR, and its TCRdb copy is limited to in-frame clones, with some not included. Among 300,000 to 400,000 clones, 89% were seen once, and the ten largest hold around 3%. The TCR sequence derives from a young woman with COVID-19, enrolled during active disease. The rearrangement joins TRBV5-6 to TRBJ2-3; D remains ambiguous. Sequencing used peripheral blood. CDR3 amino acids: CASRLKGELPGTDTQYF. The CDR3 nucleotides are TGTGCCAGCAGGTTGAAAGGAGAACTCCCAGGCACAGATACGCAGTATTTT.